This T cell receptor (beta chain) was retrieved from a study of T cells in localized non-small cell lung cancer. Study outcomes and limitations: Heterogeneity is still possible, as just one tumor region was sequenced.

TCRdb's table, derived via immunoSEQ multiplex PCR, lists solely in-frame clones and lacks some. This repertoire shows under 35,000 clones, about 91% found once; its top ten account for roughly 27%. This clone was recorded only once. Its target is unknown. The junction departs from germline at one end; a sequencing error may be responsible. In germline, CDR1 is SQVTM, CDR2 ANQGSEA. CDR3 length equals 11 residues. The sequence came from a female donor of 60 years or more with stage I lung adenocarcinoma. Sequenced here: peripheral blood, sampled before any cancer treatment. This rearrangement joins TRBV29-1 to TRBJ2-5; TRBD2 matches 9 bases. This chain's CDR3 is CSGGHQETQYF. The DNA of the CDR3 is TGTAGCGGGGGACACCAAGAGACCCAGTACTTC. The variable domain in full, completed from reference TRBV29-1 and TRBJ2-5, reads SAVISQKPSRDICQRGTSLTIQCQVDSQVTMMFWYRQQPGQSLTLIATANQGSEATYESGFVIDKFPISRPNLTFSTLTVSNMSPEDSSIYLCSGGHQETQYFGPGTRLLVL.